The clone carrying this TCR beta chain was recorded a few times. The germline V and J ends were trimmed by 3 bases and 3 bases, with 9 bases remaining between them. The CDR3 has 14 amino acids. Germline CDR1 reads KGHSH; CDR2 reads LQKENI. Repertoires were generated with immunoSEQ multiplex PCR, while TCRdb's copy carries only in-frame clones and drops some. Of 2,000 to 3,000 clones in the sample, approximately 22% are singletons; the top ten hold 15% to 25%. This specimen comes from a study of sequential checkpoint blockade in melanoma. Treatment of the sample: randomized to nivolumab then ipilimumab (arm A) or the reverse (arm B). No patient had prior DNA-damaging chemotherapy.

This chain uses TRBV18 with TRBJ1-3; possible D gene TRBD1, 6 bases. The source of this sequence is a human donor with melanoma. The specimen comprised tumor tissue (inferred from file names), sampled from a patient given nivolumab and ipilimumab in sequence. The chain's CDR3 is CASSPDRSGNTIYF. The CDR3 bases are TGTGCCAGCTCACCCGACAGGAGTGGAAACACCATATATTTT.